The clone carrying this T cell receptor beta chain has a handful of counts. Primed by a sample-barcoded 5' primer and a J-beta primer mix, a second PCR proceeded for 7 to 11 cycles. Tags on each cDNA molecule came from a template-switch adaptor with 12 random nucleotides. TCRdb analysed the 5' RACE reads with MiXCR anew, one entry per CDR3 protein. The sample shows 800,000 or so distinct CDR3 sequences, 25% of them seen only once. The data derive from a study of blood T cells in healthy people across ages. The germline V gene has CDR1 MNHEY and CDR2 SMNVEV (reference sequence). The CDR3 runs to 13 residues. Trimming took 2 bases from V and 3 from J, leaving 8 bases between them. Total RNA amounts of at least 6 micrograms were extracted per sample. This sample also belongs to another study, concerning T cells of mothers and their children. That work contributes: Per child, around 3 million TCR beta CDR3 reads were obtained, against over 9.5 million per mother. Slightly higher overlap, not significant, was seen in related mother-child pairs than in unrelated pairs.

Input material: blood. The TCR originated in a boy younger than 18 in good health. V is TRBV27 and J is TRBJ2-7, with a possible D match to TRBD2 (5 bases). In nucleotides, the CDR3 is TGTGCCAGCAGTTTAGGGAGTCGCTACGAGCAGTACTTC. It yields the protein CASSLGSRYEQYF.